This T cell receptor (beta chain) was captured in a study of blood T cells in healthy people across ages. Combining a sample-barcoded 5' primer with a J-beta primer mix, a second PCR ran for about 7 to 11 cycles. MiXCR was run by TCRdb on the 5' RACE reads, yielding one entry per CDR3 protein. The table shows 500,000 to 650,000 distinct CDR3 sequences, with around 27% occurring only once. This sample was also put to use in a study of T cells of mothers and their children.

This TCR was recovered from a boy aged 2 to 9 in good health. Source material: blood.

CDR3 nucleotide sequence: TGCGCCAGCAGCGAGGGGGGATCGGAGGACGAGCAGTACTTC. Its translation: CASSEGGSEDEQYF. This rearrangement joins TRBV5-1 to TRBJ2-7; tentatively, D is TRBD1 or TRBD2 (6 bases each). The V end lost 4 bases, the J end lost 5 bases, and 16 bases lay between the germline ends. The CDR3 length is 14 residues. CDR1 is SGHRS and CDR2 is YFSETQ in the germline V gene.